This is a list of T cell receptor beta chains from one sample in a study of cytomegalovirus exposure and HLA in healthy donors. Clones were read by immunoSEQ multiplex PCR, and TCRdb kept only the in-frame ones, dropping some. The table lists 150,000 or so clones, 60% to 85% of them singletons, with roughly 4.2% in the top ten. Specimen: PBMCs. These receptors all come from a woman aged 40 to 49 in good health and CMV-seronegative. The CDR3 runs from the conserved cysteine through the conserved F or W. Each record gives: D gene, clone size, V gene, J gene, CDR3 protein, CDR3 DNA. The D gene is left open where the match is weak. Some rows mark clone size as missing; the rest say once, few, many or name a class of expanded clone.

>TRBD1|few|TRBV27|TRBJ2-1
CASSHTGTGGSREQFF
TGTGCCAGCAGCCACACCGGGACAGGGGGCTCACGGGAGCAGTTCTTC
>TRBD1|many|TRBV7-7|TRBJ1-1
CASSRDRDTEAFF
TGTGCTAGCAGCCGGGACAGGGACACTGAAGCTTTCTTT
>TRBD2|-|TRBV5-1|TRBJ2-7
CASSAVAGGPYEQYF
TGCGCCAGCAGCGCGGTAGCGGGAGGACCCTACGAGCAGTACTTC
>TRBD1|few|TRBV11-2|TRBJ1-1
CASSITGGMNTEAFF
TGTGCCAGCAGCATAACAGGGGGCATGAACACTGAAGCTTTCTTT
>-|-|TRBV28|TRBJ1-2
CASSLRGYGYTF
TGTGCCAGCAGTTTAAGGGGCTATGGCTACACCTTC
>-|-|TRBV19|TRBJ1-5
CASSMARQGSNQPQHF
TGTGCCAGTAGTATGGCGAGGCAGGGGAGCAATCAGCCCCAGCATTTT
>TRBD2|once|TRBV11-3|TRBJ2-7
CASSSTSGDEQYF
TGTGCCAGCAGCTCTACTAGCGGAGACGAGCAGTACTTC
>-|once|TRBV13|TRBJ2-7
CASSPRGSRFNEQYF
TGTGCCAGCAGCCCCAGGGGCAGCCGCTTTAACGAGCAGTACTTC
>-|-|TRBV7-6|TRBJ1-2
CASSFTPRGFGYGYTF
TGTGCCAGCAGCTTTACCCCCAGGGGCTTCGGCTATGGCTACACCTTC
>-|-|TRBV6-6|TRBJ2-2
CASSYGGSGTGELFF
TGTGCCAGCAGTTACGGGGGCAGCGGCACCGGGGAGCTGTTTTTT
>-|-|TRBV6-5|TRBJ2-2
CASSLQVPANTGELFF
TGTGCCAGCAGTTTACAGGTCCCCGCGAACACCGGGGAGCTGTTTTTT
>TRBD2|-|TRBV25-1|TRBJ2-3
CASSASSGILNTDTQYF
TGTGCCAGCAGTGCCTCAAGCGGGATTCTAAACACAGATACGCAGTATTTT
>TRBD1|few|TRBV10-2|TRBJ1-5
CASSAGQGLGNQPQHF
TGCGCCAGCAGTGCGGGACAGGGATTGGGCAATCAGCCCCAGCATTTT
>-|-|TRBV7-8|TRBJ1-3
CASSWLVNTIYF
TGTGCCAGCAGCTGGCTCGTCAACACCATATATTTT
>TRBD2|-|TRBV5-1|TRBJ2-5
CASSLVGEGYQETQYF
TGCGCCAGCAGCTTGGTAGGGGAGGGATACCAAGAGACCCAGTACTTC
>TRBD1|-|TRBV27|TRBJ1-5
CASTNRGDQPQHF
TGTGCCAGTACAAACAGGGGTGATCAGCCCCAGCATTTT
>-|-|TRBV5-1|TRBJ2-1
CASSFQGSSYNEQFF
TGCGCCAGCAGCTTTCAGGGAAGCTCCTACAATGAGCAGTTCTTC
>-|-|TRBV28|TRBJ1-2
CASSQGNPNYGYTF
TGTGCCAGCAGTCAGGGGAACCCTAACTATGGCTACACCTTC
>TRBD2|once|TRBV5-8|TRBJ2-7
CASSFGLAGGPPEQYF
TGTGCCAGCAGCTTCGGACTAGCGGGAGGGCCCCCCGAGCAGTACTTC
>TRBD2|once|TRBV5-4|TRBJ2-3
CASSPGGFTDTQYF
TGTGCCAGCAGCCCGGGGGGGTTCACAGATACGCAGTATTTT
>TRBD1|-|TRBV6-5|TRBJ1-1
CASSSSQGHLNTEAFF
TGTGCCAGCAGTTCCTCACAGGGGCATCTGAACACTGAAGCTTTCTTT
>-|-|TRBV6-5|TRBJ1-6
CASSYVRSSYNSPLHF
TGTGCCAGCAGCTACGTAAGGAGCTCCTATAATTCACCCCTCCACTTT
>-|-|TRBV2|TRBJ1-4
CASSEREGPTTINEKLFF
TGTGCCAGCAGTGAAAGGGAGGGTCCCACTACGATCAATGAAAAACTGTTTTTT
>-|-|TRBV6-6|TRBJ1-1
CASSYSRTVNTEAFF
TGTGCCAGCAGTTACTCCCGGACAGTGAACACTGAAGCTTTCTTT
>-|-|TRBV29-1|TRBJ2-1
CSGAPWGPSNEQFF
TGCAGCGGGGCCCCGTGGGGGCCCTCGAATGAGCAGTTCTTC
>-|-|TRBV6-5|TRBJ1-1
CASSYERGGTEAFF
TGTGCCAGCAGTTATGAGAGGGGAGGGACTGAAGCTTTCTTT
>TRBD1|-|TRBV6-1|TRBJ1-1
CASSLIDRGDSEAFF
TGTGCCAGCAGTCTTATAGACAGGGGCGATTCTGAAGCTTTCTTT
>-|-|TRBV29-1|TRBJ1-2
CSASGQGYYTF
TGCAGCGCCTCGGGGCAGGGGTACTACACCTTC
>TRBD1|once|TRBV10-3|TRBJ2-1
CAIRSVTGQGYNEQFF
TGTGCCATCAGAAGTGTCACTGGACAGGGGTACAATGAGCAGTTCTTC
>TRBD2|-|TRBV5-4|TRBJ2-3
CASSFGLAGTSSTDTQYF
TGTGCCAGCAGCTTTGGACTAGCGGGGACCTCAAGCACAGATACGCAGTATTTT
>-|once|TRBV6-5|TRBJ2-3
CASSYAASYGTDTQYF
TGTGCCAGCAGTTACGCGGCTAGCTATGGGACAGATACGCAGTATTTT
>-|-|TRBV5-1|TRBJ1-2
CASSLEGGGNYGYTF
TGCGCCAGCAGCTTGGAAGGAGGAGGGAACTATGGCTACACCTTC
>TRBD1|-|TRBV7-9|TRBJ1-4
CASSSNTGAQNEKLFF
TGTGCCAGCAGCTCCAACACAGGGGCGCAGAATGAAAAACTGTTTTTT
>-|-|TRBV29-1|TRBJ1-2
CSVGGPEGYTF
TGCAGCGTTGGAGGGCCGGAGGGCTACACCTTC
>-|few|TRBV11-3|TRBJ1-1
CASSLGGITLTEAFF
TGTGCCAGCAGCTTAGGAGGTATTACACTCACTGAAGCTTTCTTT
>TRBD1|-|TRBV5-4|TRBJ1-2
CASSPSGQGLYGYTF
TGTGCCAGCAGCCCCTCGGGACAGGGTCTCTATGGCTACACCTTC
>-|-|TRBV15|TRBJ1-4
CATSRDKGLNEKLFF
TGTGCCACCAGCAGAGATAAGGGGCTTAATGAAAAACTGTTTTTT
>TRBD2|-|TRBV5-1|TRBJ2-5
CASSPWTSGSGETQYF
TGCGCCAGCAGCCCATGGACTAGCGGGAGTGGTGAGACCCAGTACTTC
>TRBD1|-|TRBV2|TRBJ2-6
CASSRTGGTSGANVLTF
TGTGCCAGCAGCAGGACAGGGGGAACCTCTGGGGCCAACGTCCTGACTTTC
>-|once|TRBV27|TRBJ2-5
CASSPKRVRETQYF
TGTGCCAGCAGTCCGAAGAGGGTCCGAGAGACCCAGTACTTC
>-|-|TRBV10-2|TRBJ2-7
CASSVPDYEQYF
TGCGCCAGCAGTGTTCCAGACTACGAGCAGTACTTC
>TRBD1|-|TRBV28|TRBJ1-6
CASSSLSQGEGSPLHF
TGTGCCAGCAGTTCACTCTCACAGGGGGAGGGATCACCCCTCCACTTT
>TRBD2|few|TRBV11-3|TRBJ2-7
CASSLTGGYEQYF
TGTGCCAGCAGCTTAACGGGAGGGTACGAGCAGTACTTC
>-|-|TRBV27|TRBJ1-1
CASSFTGNTEAFF
TGTGCCAGCAGTTTCACAGGGAACACTGAAGCTTTCTTT